This T cell receptor (beta chain) is from a study of cytomegalovirus exposure and HLA in healthy donors. Use of 60 Vbeta and 13 Jbeta primers characterized the PCR. The protocol was immunoSEQ multiplex PCR, while the TCRdb copy is restricted to in-frame clones and leaves out a portion. The sample holds 180,000 or so clones, more than 65% seen once. This clone was counted only a few times. The CDR3 is made up of 16 amino acids. V gave up 5 bases and J gave up 6 bases; unmatched junction bases: 11. From germline, CDR1 is SGHVS and CDR2 FQNEAQ. This clonotype was sampled from a female donor in good health and CMV-seronegative. The V and J genes are TRBV7-8 and TRBJ2-1, with 9 bases that match TRBD2. The source material was PBMCs. This CDR3 is CASSPGVREGSNEQFF. In DNA, the CDR3 is TGTGCCAGCAGCCCCGGTGTGCGGGAGGGTTCCAATGAGCAGTTCTTC.